The entry below describes one T cell receptor beta chain. Its antigen remains unidentified. This sample stems from a study of shared clonotypes between healthy human individuals. CD45RO negativity and positive selection for CCR7 defined naive CD8 cells, a population that excluded terminally differentiated effector memory CD45RA+ cells. Every one of the donors was a Caucasian adult that lived in Nashville, Tennessee. Here immunoSEQ multiplex PCR was the method, and the copy in TCRdb shows in-frame clones only, minus some. This table holds about 1,800,000 clones, approximately 94% found once. Study-wide points: Researchers found naive subsets generally carried larger estimated richness than memory subsets.

There are 15 residues in the CDR3. Germline assignment: CDR1 LNHNV and CDR2 YYDKDF (reference sequence). Trimming left V 3 bases short and J 0 bases short, with 10 bases between. Sequenced sample: naive CD8+ T cells sorted from blood. The sequence came from a man aged 18 to 29 in good health. The chain couples TRBV15 to TRBJ2-3; D unclear. The CDR3 protein is CATSRWRSSTDTQYF. In DNA form, the CDR3 reads TGTGCCACCAGCAGGTGGCGCTCTAGCACAGATACGCAGTATTTT.